The clone carrying this T cell receptor (beta chain) appeared many times. What it recognizes is unknown. Individually, cDNA molecules had unique molecular identifiers attached to them. Via MiXCR, TCRdb re-called the 5' RACE reads, giving one row per CDR3 protein. The data hold around 80,000 distinct CDR3 sequences, with less than 15% observed a single time. This entry comes from a study of early T cells in non-severe SARS-CoV-2 infection. The study's findings and limits: Missing private and CD4 specificities, VDJdb matching favored anti-spike CD8 responses.

Germline CDR1 reads DFQATT; CDR2 reads SNEGSKA (reference sequence). V was pared by 6 bases and J by 5 bases, with 14 bases between. This CDR3 region has 13 residues. The chain uses TRBV20-1 and TRBJ2-1, with a weak D call TRBD2 (5 bases). This clonotype originated in an adult who was a healthcare worker with PCR-confirmed SARS-CoV-2 infection or an uninfected control (not recorded which). The sequenced sample consisted of whole blood. The CDR3 loop reads CSASLGLHNEQFF. The DNA for the CDR3 is TGCAGTGCCTCACTAGGGCTGCACAATGAGCAGTTCTTC.